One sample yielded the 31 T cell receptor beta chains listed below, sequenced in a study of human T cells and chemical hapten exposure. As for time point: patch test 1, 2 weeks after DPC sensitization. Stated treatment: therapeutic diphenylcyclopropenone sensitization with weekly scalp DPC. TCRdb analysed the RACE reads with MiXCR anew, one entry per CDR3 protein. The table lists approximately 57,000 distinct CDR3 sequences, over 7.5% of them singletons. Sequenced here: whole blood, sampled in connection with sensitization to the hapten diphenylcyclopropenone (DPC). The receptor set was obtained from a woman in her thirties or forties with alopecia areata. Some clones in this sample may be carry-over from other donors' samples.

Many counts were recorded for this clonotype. The CDR3: CATSRQGSLGEKLFF. The CDR3, as DNA: TGTGCCACCAGCAGACAGGGAAGTCTGGGTGAAAAACTGTTTTTT. The chain recombines TRBV15 with TRBJ1-4; TRBD1 might be the D (5 bases). Germline V gene lookup returns CDR1 LNHNV and CDR2 YYDKDF (reference sequence). The CDR3 contains 15 residues. The germline V and J ends were trimmed by 2 bases and 7 bases, with 14 bases remaining between them.

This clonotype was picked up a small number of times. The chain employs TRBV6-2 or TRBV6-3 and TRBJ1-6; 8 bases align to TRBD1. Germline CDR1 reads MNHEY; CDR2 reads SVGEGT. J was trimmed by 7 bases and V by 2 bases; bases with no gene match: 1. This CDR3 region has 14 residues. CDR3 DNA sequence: TGTGCCAGCAGTTACACAGGGGGAAATTCACCCCTCCACTTT. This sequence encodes CASSYTGGNSPLHF.

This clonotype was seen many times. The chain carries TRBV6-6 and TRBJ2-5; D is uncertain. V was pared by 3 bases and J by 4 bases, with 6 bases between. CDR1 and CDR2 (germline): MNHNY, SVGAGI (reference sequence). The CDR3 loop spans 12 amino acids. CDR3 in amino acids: CASSYIAETQYF. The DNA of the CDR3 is TGTGCCAGCAGTTATATAGCAGAGACCCAGTACTTC.

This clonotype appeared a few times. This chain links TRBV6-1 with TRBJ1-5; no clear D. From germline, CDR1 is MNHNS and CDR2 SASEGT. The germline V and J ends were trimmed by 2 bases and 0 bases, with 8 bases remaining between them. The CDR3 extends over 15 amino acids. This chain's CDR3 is CASSEWGDSNQPQHF. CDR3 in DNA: TGTGCCAGCAGTGAATGGGGTGATAGCAATCAGCCCCAGCATTTT.

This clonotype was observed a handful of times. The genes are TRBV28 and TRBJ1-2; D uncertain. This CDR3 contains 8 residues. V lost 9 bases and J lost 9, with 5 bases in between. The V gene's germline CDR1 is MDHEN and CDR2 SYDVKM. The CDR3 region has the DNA TGTGCCAGTGGGAGCTACACCTTC. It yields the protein CASGSYTF.

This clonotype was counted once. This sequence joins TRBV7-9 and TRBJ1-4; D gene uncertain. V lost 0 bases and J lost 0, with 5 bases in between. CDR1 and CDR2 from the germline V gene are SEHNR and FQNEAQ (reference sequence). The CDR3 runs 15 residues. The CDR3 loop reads CASSLAGATNEKLFF. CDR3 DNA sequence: TGTGCCAGCAGCTTAGCGGGAGCAACTAATGAAAAACTGTTTTTT.

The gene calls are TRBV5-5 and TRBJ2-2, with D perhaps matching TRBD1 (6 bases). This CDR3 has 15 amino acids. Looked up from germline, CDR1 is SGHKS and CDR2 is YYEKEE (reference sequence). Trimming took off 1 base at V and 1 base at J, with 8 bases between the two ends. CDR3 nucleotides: TGTGCCAGCAGCTTGAGGGGGTGGAACACCGGGGAGCTGTTTTTT. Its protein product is CASSLRGWNTGELFF.

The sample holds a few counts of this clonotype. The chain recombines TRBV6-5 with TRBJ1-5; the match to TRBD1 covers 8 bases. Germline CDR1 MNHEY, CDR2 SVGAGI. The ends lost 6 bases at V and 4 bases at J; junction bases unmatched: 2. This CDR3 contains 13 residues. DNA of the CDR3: TGTGCCAGCAGGGACAGGGTGAATCAGCCCCAGCATTTT. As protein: CASRDRVNQPQHF.

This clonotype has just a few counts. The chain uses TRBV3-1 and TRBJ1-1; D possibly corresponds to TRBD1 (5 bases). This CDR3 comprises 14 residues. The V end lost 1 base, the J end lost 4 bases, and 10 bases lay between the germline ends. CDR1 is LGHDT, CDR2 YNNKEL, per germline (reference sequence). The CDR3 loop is CASSQVYGGTEAFF. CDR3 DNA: TGTGCCAGCAGCCAAGTATATGGGGGCACTGAAGCTTTCTTT.

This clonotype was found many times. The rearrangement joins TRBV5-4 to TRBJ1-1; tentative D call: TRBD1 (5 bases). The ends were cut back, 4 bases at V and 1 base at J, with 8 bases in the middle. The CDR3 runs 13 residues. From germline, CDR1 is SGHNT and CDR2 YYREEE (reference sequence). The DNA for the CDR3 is TGTGCCAGCAGCCAAGGACAGAACACTGAAGCTTTCTTT. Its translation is CASSQGQNTEAFF.

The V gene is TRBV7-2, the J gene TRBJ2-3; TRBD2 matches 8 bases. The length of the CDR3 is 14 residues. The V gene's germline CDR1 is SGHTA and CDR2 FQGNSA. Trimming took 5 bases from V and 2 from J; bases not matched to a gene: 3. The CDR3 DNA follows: TGTGCCAGCAGCAGTAGCGGGGTCACAGATACGCAGTATTTT. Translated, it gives CASSSSGVTDTQYF.

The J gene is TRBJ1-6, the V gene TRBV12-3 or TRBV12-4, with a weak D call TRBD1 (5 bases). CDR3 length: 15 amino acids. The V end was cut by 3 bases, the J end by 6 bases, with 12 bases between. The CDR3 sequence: CASSFKGRGNSPLHF. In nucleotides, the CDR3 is TGTGCCAGCAGTTTCAAGGGAAGGGGTAATTCACCCCTCCACTTT.

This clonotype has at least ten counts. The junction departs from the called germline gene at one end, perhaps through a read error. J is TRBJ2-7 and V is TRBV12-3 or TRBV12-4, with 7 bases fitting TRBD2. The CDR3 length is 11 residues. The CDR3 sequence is CASSLGGERYF. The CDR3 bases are TGTGCCAGCAGTTTGGGAGGGGAGCGGTACTTC.

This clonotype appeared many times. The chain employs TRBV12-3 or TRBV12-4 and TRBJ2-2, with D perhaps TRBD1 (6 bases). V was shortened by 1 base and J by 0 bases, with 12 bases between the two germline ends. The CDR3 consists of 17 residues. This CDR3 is CASSLVRGFANTGELFF. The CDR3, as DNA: TGTGCCAGCAGTTTAGTGAGGGGGTTCGCGAACACCGGGGAGCTGTTTTTT.

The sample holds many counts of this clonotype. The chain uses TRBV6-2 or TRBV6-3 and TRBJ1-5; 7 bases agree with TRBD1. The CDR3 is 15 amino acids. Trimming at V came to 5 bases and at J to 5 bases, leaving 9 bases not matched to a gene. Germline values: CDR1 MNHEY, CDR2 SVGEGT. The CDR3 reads CASSETGFNDQPQHF. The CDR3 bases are TGTGCCAGCAGTGAGACAGGGTTCAACGATCAGCCCCAGCATTTT.

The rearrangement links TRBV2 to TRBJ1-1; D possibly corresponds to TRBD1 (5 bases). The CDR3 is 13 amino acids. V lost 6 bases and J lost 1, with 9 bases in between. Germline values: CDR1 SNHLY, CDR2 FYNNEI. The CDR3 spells CASSAQGNTEAFF. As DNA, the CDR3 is TGTGCCAGCAGCGCTCAGGGGAACACTGAAGCTTTCTTT. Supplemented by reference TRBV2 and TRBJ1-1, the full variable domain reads EPEVTQTPSHQVTQMGQEVILRCVPISNHLYFYWYRQILGQKVEFLVSFYNNEISEKSEIFDDQFSVERPDGSNFTLKIRSTKLEDSAMYFCASSAQGNTEAFFGQGTRLTVV.

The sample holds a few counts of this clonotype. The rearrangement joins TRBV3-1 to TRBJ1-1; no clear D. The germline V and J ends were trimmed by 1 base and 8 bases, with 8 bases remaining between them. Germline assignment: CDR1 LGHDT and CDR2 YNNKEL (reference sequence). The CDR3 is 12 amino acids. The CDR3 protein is CASSQVAREAFF. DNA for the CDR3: TGTGCCAGCAGCCAAGTGGCCCGGGAAGCTTTCTTT.

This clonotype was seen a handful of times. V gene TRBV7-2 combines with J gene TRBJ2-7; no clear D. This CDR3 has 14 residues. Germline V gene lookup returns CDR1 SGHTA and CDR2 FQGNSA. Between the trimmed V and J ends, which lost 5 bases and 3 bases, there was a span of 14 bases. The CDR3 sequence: CASSPRRGDYEQYF. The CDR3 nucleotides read TGTGCCAGCAGCCCCCGACGAGGTGACTACGAGCAGTACTTC. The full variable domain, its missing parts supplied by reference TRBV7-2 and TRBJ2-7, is GAGVSQSPSNKVTEKGKDVELRCDPISGHTALYWYRQSLGQGLEFLIYFQGNSAPDKSGLPSDRFSAERTGGSVSTLTIQRTQQEDSAVYLCASSPRRGDYEQYFGPGTRLTVT.

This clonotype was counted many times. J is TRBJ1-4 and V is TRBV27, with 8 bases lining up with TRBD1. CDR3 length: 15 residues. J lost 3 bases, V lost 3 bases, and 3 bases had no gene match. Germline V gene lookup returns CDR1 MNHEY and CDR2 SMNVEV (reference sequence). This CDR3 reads CASSFRDRSNEKLFF. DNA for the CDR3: TGTGCCAGCAGTTTCCGGGACAGGTCTAATGAAAAACTGTTTTTT.

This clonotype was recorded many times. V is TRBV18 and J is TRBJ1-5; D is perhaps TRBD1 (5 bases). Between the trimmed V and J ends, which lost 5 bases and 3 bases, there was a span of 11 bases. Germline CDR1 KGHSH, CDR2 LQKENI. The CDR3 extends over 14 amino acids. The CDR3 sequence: CASSIGDTNQPQHF. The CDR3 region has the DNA TGTGCCAGCTCAATAGGGGATACCAATCAGCCCCAGCATTTT.

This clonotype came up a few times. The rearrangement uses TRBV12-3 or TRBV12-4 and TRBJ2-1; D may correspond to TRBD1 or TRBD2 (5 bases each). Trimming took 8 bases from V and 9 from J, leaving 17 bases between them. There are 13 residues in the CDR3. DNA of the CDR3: TGTGCCAGCTCTATCGAGGGGCCAGTTGAGCAGTTCTTC. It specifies CASSIEGPVEQFF.

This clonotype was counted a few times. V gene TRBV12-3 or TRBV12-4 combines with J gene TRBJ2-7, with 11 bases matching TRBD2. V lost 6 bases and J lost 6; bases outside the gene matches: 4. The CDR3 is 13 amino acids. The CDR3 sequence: CASRGTSGGEQYF. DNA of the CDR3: TGTGCCAGCAGGGGAACTAGCGGGGGCGAGCAGTACTTC.

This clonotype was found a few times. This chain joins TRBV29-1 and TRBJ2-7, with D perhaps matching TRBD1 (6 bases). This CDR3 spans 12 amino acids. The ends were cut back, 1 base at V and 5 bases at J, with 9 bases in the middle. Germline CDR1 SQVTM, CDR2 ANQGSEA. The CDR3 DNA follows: TGCAGCGTTGAAGCAAACAGGGACGAGCAGTACTTC. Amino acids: CSVEANRDEQYF.

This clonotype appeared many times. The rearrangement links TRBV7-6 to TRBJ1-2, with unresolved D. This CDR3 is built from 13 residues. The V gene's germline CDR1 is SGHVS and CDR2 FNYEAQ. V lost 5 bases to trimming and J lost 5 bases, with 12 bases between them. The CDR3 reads CASSRSTRYGYTF. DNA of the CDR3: TGTGCCAGCAGCCGATCGACTAGATATGGCTACACCTTC. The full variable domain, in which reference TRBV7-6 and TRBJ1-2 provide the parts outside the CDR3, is GAGVSQSPRYKVTKRGQDVALRCDPISGHVSLYWYRQALGQGPEFLTYFNYEAQQDKSGLPNDRFSAERPEGSISTLTIQRTEQRDSAMYRCASSRSTRYGYTFGSGTRLTVV.

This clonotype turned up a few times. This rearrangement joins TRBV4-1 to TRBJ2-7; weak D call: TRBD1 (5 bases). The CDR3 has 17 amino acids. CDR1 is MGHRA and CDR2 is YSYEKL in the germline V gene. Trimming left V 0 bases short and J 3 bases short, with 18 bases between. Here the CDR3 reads CASSQDLPRQGLYEQYF. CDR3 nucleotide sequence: TGCGCCAGCAGCCAAGATTTGCCCCGTCAGGGCCTCTACGAGCAGTACTTC.

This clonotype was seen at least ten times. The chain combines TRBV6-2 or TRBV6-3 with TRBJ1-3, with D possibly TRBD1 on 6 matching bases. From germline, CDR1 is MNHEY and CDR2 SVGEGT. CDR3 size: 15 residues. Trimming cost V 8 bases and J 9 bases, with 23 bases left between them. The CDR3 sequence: CASGGQQILASTIYF. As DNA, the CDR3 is TGTGCCAGCGGCGGACAGCAGATACTCGCATCCACCATATATTTT.

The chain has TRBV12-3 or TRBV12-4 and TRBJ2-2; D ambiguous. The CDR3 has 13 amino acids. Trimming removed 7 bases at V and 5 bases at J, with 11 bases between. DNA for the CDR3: TGTGCCAGCACATTGGGCGTTACCGGGGAGCTGTTTTTT. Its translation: CASTLGVTGELFF.

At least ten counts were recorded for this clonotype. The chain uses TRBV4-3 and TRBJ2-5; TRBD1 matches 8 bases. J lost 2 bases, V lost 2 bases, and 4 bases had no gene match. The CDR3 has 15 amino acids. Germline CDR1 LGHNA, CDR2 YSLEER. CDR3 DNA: TGCGCCAGCAGCCAATGGACAGGGAGGCAAGAGACCCAGTACTTC. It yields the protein CASSQWTGRQETQYF.

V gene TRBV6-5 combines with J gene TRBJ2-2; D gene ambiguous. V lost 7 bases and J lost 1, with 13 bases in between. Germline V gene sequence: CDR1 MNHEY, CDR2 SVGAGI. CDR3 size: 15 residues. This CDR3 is CASNSEYRNTGELFF. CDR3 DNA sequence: TGTGCCAGCAATTCGGAATACAGGAACACCGGGGAGCTGTTTTTT.

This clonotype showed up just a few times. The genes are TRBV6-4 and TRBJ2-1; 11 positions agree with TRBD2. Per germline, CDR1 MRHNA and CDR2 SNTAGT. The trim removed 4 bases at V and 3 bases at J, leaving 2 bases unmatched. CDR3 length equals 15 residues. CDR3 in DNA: TGTGCCAGCAGTGGTAGCGGGGGGGACTACAATGAGCAGTTCTTC. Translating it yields CASSGSGGDYNEQFF.

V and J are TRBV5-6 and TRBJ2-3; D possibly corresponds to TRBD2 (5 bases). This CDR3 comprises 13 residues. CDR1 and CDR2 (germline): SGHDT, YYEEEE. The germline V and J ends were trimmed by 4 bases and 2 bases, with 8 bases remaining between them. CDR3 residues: CASSEGDTDTQYF. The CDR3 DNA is TGTGCCAGCAGCGAGGGAGACACAGATACGCAGTATTTT.